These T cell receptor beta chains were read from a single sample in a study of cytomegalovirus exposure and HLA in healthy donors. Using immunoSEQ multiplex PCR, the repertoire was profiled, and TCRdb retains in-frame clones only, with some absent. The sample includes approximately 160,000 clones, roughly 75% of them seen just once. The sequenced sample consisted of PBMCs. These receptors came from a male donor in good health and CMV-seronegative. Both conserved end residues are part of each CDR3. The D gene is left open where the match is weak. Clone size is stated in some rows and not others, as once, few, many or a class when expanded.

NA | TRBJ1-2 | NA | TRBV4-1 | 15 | CASSHDRGGNYGYTF | TGCGCCAGCAGCCACGACCGGGGGGGTAACTATGGCTACACCTTC
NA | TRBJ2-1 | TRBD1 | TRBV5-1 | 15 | CASSLGGTGYNEQFF | TGCGCCAGCAGCTTGGGCGGGACAGGGTATAATGAGCAGTTCTTC
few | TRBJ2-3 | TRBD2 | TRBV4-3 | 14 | CASSRGGTGDTQYF | TGCGCCAGCAGCCGGGGGGGGACGGGAGATACGCAGTATTTT
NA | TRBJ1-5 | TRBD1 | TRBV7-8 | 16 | CASSRQPGQGKSPQHF | TGTGCCAGCAGCCGACAACCGGGACAGGGGAAGTCGCCCCAGCATTTT
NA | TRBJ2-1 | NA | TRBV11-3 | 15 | CASSKGGVGWNEQFF | TGTGCCAGCAGCAAGGGAGGTGTAGGGTGGAATGAGCAGTTCTTC
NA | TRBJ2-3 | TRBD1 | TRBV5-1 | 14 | CASSEGQGIDTQYF | TGCGCCAGCAGCGAGGGACAGGGGATAGATACGCAGTATTTT
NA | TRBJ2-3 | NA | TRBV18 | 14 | CASSSDSGTDTQYF | TGTGCCAGCTCCTCGGATAGCGGCACAGATACGCAGTATTTT
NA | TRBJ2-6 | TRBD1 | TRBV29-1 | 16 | CSVQTGSPSGANVLTF | TGCAGCGTTCAGACAGGGAGCCCTTCTGGGGCCAACGTCCTGACTTTC
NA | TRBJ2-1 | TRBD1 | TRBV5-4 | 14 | CASSLPIQGAEQFF | TGTGCCAGCAGCTTGCCCATACAGGGGGCTGAGCAGTTCTTC
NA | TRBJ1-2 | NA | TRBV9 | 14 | CASSVASRDYGYTF | TGTGCCAGCAGCGTAGCTTCGCGGGACTATGGCTACACCTTC
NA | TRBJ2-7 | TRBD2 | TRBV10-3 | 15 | CAISNGLAGTYEQYF | TGTGCCATCAGTAACGGACTAGCGGGGACTTACGAGCAGTACTTC
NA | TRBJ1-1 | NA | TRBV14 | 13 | CASRMTVNTEAFF | TGTGCCAGCAGGATGACAGTGAACACTGAAGCTTTCTTT
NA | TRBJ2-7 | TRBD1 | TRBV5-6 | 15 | CASSLGDRVTYEQYF | TGTGCCAGCAGCTTGGGGGACAGGGTTACCTACGAGCAGTACTTC
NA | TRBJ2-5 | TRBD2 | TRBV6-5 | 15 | CASSGTSGGKETQYF | TGTGCCAGCAGCGGGACTAGCGGGGGAAAAGAGACCCAGTACTTC
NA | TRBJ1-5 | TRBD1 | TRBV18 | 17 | CASSPAPGTGSGQPQHF | TGTGCCAGCTCACCCGCACCCGGGACAGGGTCCGGTCAGCCCCAGCATTTT
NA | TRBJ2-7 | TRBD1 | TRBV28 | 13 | CASRLDRGYEQYF | TGTGCCAGCAGGTTGGACAGGGGCTACGAGCAGTACTTC
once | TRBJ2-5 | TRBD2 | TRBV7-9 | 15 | CASSLSGLVVETQYF | TGTGCCAGCAGCTTATCGGGACTAGTAGTAGAGACCCAGTACTTC
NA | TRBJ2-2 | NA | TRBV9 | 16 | CASSARYRGGTGELFF | TGTGCCAGCAGCGCCAGATACAGGGGAGGTACCGGGGAGCTGTTTTTT
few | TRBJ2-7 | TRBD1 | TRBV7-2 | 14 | CASSTDRGSSEQYF | TGTGCCAGCAGTACGGACAGGGGATCTTCCGAGCAGTACTTC
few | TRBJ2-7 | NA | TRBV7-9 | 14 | CASSFGGSSYEQYF | TGTGCCAGCAGCTTCGGTGGGAGCTCCTACGAGCAGTACTTC
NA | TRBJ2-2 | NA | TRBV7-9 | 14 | CASSMLPGTGELFF | TGTGCCAGCAGTATGCTTCCAGGAACCGGGGAGCTGTTTTTT
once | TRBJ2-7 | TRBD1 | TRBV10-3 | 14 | CAITPTGSSYEQYF | TGTGCCATCACTCCGACAGGGAGCTCCTACGAGCAGTACTTC
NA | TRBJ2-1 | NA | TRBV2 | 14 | CASGARGSYNEQFF | TGTGCCAGTGGGGCCCGGGGGTCCTACAATGAGCAGTTCTTC
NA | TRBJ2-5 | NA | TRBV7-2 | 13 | CASGQPNGETQYF | TGTGCCAGCGGACAGCCAAACGGAGAGACCCAGTACTTC
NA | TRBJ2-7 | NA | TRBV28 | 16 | CASSSGTGLLTYEQYF | TGTGCCAGCAGTTCAGGGACGGGACTCCTTACCTACGAGCAGTACTTC
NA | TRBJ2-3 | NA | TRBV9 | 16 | CASSVEWGRAKDTQYF | TGTGCCAGCAGCGTAGAGTGGGGGCGCGCTAAGGATACGCAGTATTTT
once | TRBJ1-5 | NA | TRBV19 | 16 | CASSARGGGGNQPQHF | TGTGCCAGTAGTGCTAGGGGAGGAGGTGGCAATCAGCCCCAGCATTTT
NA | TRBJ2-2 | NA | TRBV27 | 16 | CASSPLWGRNNGELFF | TGTGCCAGCAGTCCCTTATGGGGCAGAAATAACGGGGAGCTGTTTTTT
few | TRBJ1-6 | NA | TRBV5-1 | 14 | CASSPSSYNSPLHF | TGCGCCAGCAGCCCGAGCTCCTATAATTCACCCCTCCACTTT
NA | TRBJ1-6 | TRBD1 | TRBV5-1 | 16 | CASSSGTGQRNSPLHF | TGCGCCAGCAGCTCGGGGACAGGGCAAAGGAATTCACCCCTCCACTTT
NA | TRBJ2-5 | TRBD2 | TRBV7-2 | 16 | CASSLMTSGRFRTQYF | TGTGCCAGCAGCTTAATGACTAGCGGGAGATTTAGGACCCAGTACTTC
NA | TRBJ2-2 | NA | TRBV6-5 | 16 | CASSYSSLDDTGELFF | TGTGCCAGCAGTTACTCGAGTCTAGACGACACCGGGGAGCTGTTTTTT
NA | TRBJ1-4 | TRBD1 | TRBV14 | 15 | CASSLWTGPGEKLFF | TGTGCCAGCAGCCTATGGACAGGGCCAGGGGAAAAACTGTTTTTT
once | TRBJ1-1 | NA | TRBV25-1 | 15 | CASTPSGGVATEAFF | TGTGCCAGCACCCCCTCTGGAGGGGTGGCCACTGAAGCTTTCTTT
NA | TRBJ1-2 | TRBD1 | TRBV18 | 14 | CASSPGTGDYGYTF | TGTGCCAGCTCACCCGGGACAGGGGACTATGGCTACACCTTC
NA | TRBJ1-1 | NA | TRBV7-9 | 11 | CSSSRTAEAFF | TGTTCCAGCAGCCGGACAGCTGAAGCTTTCTTT
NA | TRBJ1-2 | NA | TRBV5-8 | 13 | CASPTPTNYGYTF | TGTGCCAGTCCCACTCCAACGAACTATGGCTACACCTTC
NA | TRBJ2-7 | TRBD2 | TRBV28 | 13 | CASVSGSSYEQYF | TGTGCCAGCGTTAGCGGGAGCTCCTACGAGCAGTACTTC
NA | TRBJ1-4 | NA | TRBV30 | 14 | CAWSRWGANEKLFF | TGTGCCTGGAGTCGCTGGGGCGCTAATGAAAAACTGTTTTTT
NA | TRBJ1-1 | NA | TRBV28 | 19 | CASSLYYRQPFSKNTEAFF | TGTGCCAGCAGTTTATATTACCGACAGCCTTTCTCGAAGAACACTGAAGCTTTCTTT
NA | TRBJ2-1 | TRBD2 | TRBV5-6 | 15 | CASSRRTSGPNEQFF | TGTGCCAGCAGCCGGCGGACTAGCGGTCCCAATGAGCAGTTCTTC
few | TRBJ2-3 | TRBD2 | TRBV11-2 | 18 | CASSLGGLAGGGGDTQYF | TGTGCCAGCAGCTTAGGTGGTCTAGCGGGGGGCGGGGGAGATACGCAGTATTTT
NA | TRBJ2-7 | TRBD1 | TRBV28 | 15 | CASSLRYRGRAEQYF | TGTGCCAGCAGTTTAAGGTACAGGGGGCGGGCCGAGCAGTACTTC
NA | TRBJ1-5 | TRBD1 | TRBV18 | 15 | CASSLNRGENQPQHF | TGTGCCAGCTCACTTAACAGGGGCGAAAATCAGCCCCAGCATTTT
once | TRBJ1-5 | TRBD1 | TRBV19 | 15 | CASSPRRGPNQPQHF | TGTGCCAGTAGTCCTCGGAGGGGGCCCAATCAGCCCCAGCATTTT
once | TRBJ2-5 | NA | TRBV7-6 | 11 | CASSLTETQYF | TGTGCCAGCAGCTTAACTGAGACCCAGTACTTC
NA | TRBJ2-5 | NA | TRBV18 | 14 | CASSPLGGQETQYF | TGTGCCAGCTCACCACTCGGGGGCCAAGAGACCCAGTACTTC
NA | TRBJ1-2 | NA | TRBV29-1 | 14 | CSVPRGGQNYGYTF | TGCAGCGTTCCCAGGGGCGGACAGAACTATGGCTACACCTTC